This record looks at one T cell receptor (beta chain) sequence and its context. Its target is unknown. The source of the sample is a study of T cell responses to AZD1222 COVID-19 vaccine. Broader study findings: Once two AZD1222 doses were given, Spike-specific TCR breadth and depth went up. The repertoires were collected only after the peak T cell response.

Data came from immunoSEQ multiplex PCR; TCRdb stores just in-frame clones and leaves some out. The profile shows 100,000 to 150,000 clones, around 83% of them singletons. With 3 bases removed from V and 2 bases from J, the gap between germline ends came to 11 bases. CDR1 and CDR2 from the germline V gene are DFQATT and SNEGSKA (reference sequence). The CDR3 runs 14 residues. The TCR was taken from an adult who received the AZD1222 COVID-19 vaccine. The source material was peripheral blood, sampled 28 days after the second AZD1222 dose. This chain joins TRBV20-1 and TRBJ1-3, with D possibly being TRBD1 (5 bases). The CDR3 here is CSASGGLAGNTIYF. Written as DNA, the CDR3 is TGCAGTGCTAGTGGGGGACTAGCTGGAAACACCATATATTTT.